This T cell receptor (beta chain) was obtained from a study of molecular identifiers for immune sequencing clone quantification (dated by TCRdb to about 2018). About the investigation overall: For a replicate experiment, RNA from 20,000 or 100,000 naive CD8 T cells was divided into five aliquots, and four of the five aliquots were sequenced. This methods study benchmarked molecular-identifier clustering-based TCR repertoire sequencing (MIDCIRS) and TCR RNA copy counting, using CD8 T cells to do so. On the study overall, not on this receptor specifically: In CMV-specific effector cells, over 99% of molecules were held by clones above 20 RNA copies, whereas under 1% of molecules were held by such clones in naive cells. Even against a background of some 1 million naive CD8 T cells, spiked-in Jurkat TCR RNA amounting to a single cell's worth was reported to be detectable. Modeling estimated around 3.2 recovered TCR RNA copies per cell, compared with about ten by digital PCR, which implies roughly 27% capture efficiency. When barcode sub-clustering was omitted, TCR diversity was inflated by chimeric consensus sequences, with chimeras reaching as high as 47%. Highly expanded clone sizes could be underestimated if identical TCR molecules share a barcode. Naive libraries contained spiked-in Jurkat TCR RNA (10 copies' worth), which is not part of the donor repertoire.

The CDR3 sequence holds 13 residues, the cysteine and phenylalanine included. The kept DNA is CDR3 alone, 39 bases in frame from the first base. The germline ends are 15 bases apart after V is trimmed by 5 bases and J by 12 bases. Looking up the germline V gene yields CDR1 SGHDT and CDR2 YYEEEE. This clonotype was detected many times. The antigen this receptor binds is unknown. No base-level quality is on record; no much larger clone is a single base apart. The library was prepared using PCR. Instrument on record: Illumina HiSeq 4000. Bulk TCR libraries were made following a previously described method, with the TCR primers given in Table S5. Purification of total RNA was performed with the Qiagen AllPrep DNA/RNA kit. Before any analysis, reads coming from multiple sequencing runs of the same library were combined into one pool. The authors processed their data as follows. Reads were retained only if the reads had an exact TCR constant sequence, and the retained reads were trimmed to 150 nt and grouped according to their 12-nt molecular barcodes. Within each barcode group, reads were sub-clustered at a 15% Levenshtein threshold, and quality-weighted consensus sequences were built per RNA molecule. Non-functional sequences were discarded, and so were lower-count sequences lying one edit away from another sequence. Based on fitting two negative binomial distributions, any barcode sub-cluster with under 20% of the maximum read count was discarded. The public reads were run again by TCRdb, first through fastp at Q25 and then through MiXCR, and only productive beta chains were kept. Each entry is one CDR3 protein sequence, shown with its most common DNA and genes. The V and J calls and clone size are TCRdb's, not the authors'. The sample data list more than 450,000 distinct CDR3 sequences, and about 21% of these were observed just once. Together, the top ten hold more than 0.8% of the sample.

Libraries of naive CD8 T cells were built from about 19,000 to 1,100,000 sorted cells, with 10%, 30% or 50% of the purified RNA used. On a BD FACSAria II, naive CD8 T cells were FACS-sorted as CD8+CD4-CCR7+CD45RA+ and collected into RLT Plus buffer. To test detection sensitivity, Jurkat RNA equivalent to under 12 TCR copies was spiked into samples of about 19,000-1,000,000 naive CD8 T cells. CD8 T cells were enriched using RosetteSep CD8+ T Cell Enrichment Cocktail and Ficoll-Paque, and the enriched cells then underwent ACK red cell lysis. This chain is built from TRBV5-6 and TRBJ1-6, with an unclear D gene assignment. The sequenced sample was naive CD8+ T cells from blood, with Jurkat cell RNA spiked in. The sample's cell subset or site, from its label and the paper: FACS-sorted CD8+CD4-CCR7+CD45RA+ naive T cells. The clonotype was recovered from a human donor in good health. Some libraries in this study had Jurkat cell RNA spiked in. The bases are TGTGCCAGCAGTGCGGACTCTACTCTACCCCTCCACTTT. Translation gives CASSADSTLPLHF.